The count of the clone carrying this T cell receptor beta chain is one. What it binds is unknown. The PCR made use of 60 Vbeta and 13 Jbeta primers. Clones were sequenced by immunoSEQ multiplex PCR, and TCRdb holds only the in-frame ones, with some missing. In the table there are over 50,000 clones, about 90% of which are singletons. These data are taken from a study of cytomegalovirus exposure and HLA in healthy donors. Study-level points and caveats: Most TCR beta V segments were productive about 87% or about 30% of the time in an earlier analysis. The study put under 200 TCR beta chains on its list as cytomegalovirus-associated. Sequencing likely produced, as an artifact, a cluster of highly shared sequence variants.

Sequenced input: PBMCs. The clonotype was recovered from a man between 18 and 29 years old in good health and CMV-seronegative.

This CDR3 is CASSQSPGQSYEQYF. CDR3 coding DNA: TGCGCCAGCAGCCAGTCTCCGGGACAGAGCTACGAGCAGTACTTC. V usage is TRBV4-1 and J usage is TRBJ2-7; 7 bases map to TRBD1. Looked up from germline, CDR1 is MGHRA and CDR2 is YSYEKL. This CDR3 has 15 amino acids. V dropped 3 bases and J dropped 3; count of bases not matched to a gene: 8.